Each of the 26 T cell receptor beta chains below was sequenced from the same sample in a study of blood T cell repertoires in COVID-19. Only in-frame clones appear in the TCRdb table, and some are missing; sequencing was by immunoSEQ multiplex PCR. In the table there are around 400,000 clones, roughly 87% of which are singletons. The sample taken for sequencing was PBMCs or T cells enriched from blood (not recorded which). These receptors all stem from a woman aged 45-65 years who had recovered from COVID-19.

This rearrangement joins TRBV4-3 to TRBJ2-3, with 9 bases matching TRBD1. The CDR3 has 15 residues. Germline assignment: CDR1 LGHNA and CDR2 YSLEER. V was pared by 6 bases and J by 3 bases, with 7 bases of the junction left unmatched. The CDR3 bases are TGCGCCAGCAGTCTGGACAGGGGCGGGACAGATACGCAGTATTTT. This sequence encodes CASSLDRGGTDTQYF.

This chain links TRBV7-2 with TRBJ1-5; a possible D gene is TRBD1 (6 bases). The CDR3 is made up of 14 amino acids. Germline V gene data show CDR1 as SGHTA and CDR2 as FQGNSA. Trimming took 4 bases from V and 7 from J, leaving 14 bases between them. The CDR3 DNA is TGTGCCAGCAGCTCAGACAGGAATTCCCAGCCCCAGCATTTT. Translated, it gives CASSSDRNSQPQHF.

The chain recombines TRBV7-2 with TRBJ2-5; possible D gene TRBD1, 5 bases. Trimming left V 5 bases short and J 1 base short, with 11 bases between. Germline assignment: CDR1 SGHTA and CDR2 FQGNSA. CDR3 size: 14 residues. The CDR3 spells CASSPRQFQETQYF. Here the CDR3 DNA reads TGTGCCAGCAGCCCGAGACAGTTCCAAGAGACCCAGTACTTC.

The V gene is TRBV19, the J gene TRBJ2-7, with D possibly TRBD2 on 6 matching bases. CDR3 length equals 15 residues. Germline V gene lookup returns CDR1 LNHDA and CDR2 SQIVND (reference sequence). Between the trimmed V and J ends, which lost 5 bases and 6 bases, there was a span of 20 bases. CDR3 nucleotides: TGTGCCAGTAGTCGGTGGACTAACTTCGTCGCCGAGCAGTACTTC. Amino acid sequence: CASSRWTNFVAEQYF.

The chain joins TRBV19 to TRBJ1-2; 7 bases map to TRBD1. Germline loops: CDR1 LNHDA, CDR2 SQIVND (reference sequence). After removal of 8 bases from V and 4 bases from J, the junction contained 16 bases not matched to a gene. CDR3 size: 16 residues. The DNA of the CDR3 is TGTGCCAGTCGGACCGAGGCGGGGACAGTGCCCTATGGCTACACCTTC. Translation gives CASRTEAGTVPYGYTF.

The CDR3 is CASSASFPGQGPLEQYF. In DNA, the CDR3 is TGTGCCAGTAGTGCTTCCTTTCCGGGACAGGGGCCCCTCGAGCAGTACTTC. The chain links TRBV19 to TRBJ2-7, with 10 bases identical to TRBD1. CDR1 and CDR2 (germline): LNHDA, SQIVND (reference sequence). The J segment lost 6 bases and the V segment lost 5 bases, leaving 16 bases of the junction unmatched. This CDR3 has 17 residues.

Comment on this clone: Germline and junction disagree at one end, which may indicate a read error. This chain uses TRBV7-7 with TRBJ2-7; 10 nucleotides line up with TRBD1. The CDR3 is 15 amino acids. In germline, CDR1 is SSHAT, CDR2 FNYEAQ (reference sequence). The CDR3 DNA reads as TGTGCTAGCAGCTACAGACAGGGGGCCCAATACGAGCAGTACTTC. Protein: CASSYRQGAQYEQYF.

The chain combines TRBV19 with TRBJ1-2, with TRBD1 matching over 9 bases. The V gene's germline CDR1 is LNHDA and CDR2 SQIVND (reference sequence). CDR3 length equals 14 residues. After removal of 7 bases from V and 5 bases from J, the junction contained 8 bases not matched to a gene. DNA for the CDR3: TGTGCCAGTACTGTCGGACAGGGGCCGTATGGCTACACCTTC. This gives the protein CASTVGQGPYGYTF.

This clone has only a few counts. Since a much larger clone is just one base distant, this may be a read error. Other DNA sequences from this sample encode an identical CDR3 as well. The chain couples TRBV6-5 to TRBJ1-5; D is undetermined. Germline CDR1 MNHEY, CDR2 SVGAGI. V was pared by 0 bases and J by 2 bases, with 5 bases between. The CDR3 spans 14 residues. The CDR3 DNA reads TGTGCCAGCAGTTACTCACGGGGCAATCAGCCCCAGCATTTT. It codes for CASSYSRGNQPQHF.

The rearrangement links TRBV4-1 to TRBJ2-7, with 9 bases matching TRBD2. CDR1 MGHRA and CDR2 YSYEKL come from the germline V gene. V shed 1 base and J 4 bases; nucleotides not matched to a gene: 23. The CDR3 sequence is 21 residues long. The CDR3 loop reads CASSQGPHTGTSLAGLYEQYF. Here the CDR3 DNA reads TGCGCCAGCAGCCAAGGTCCCCATACCGGGACTAGCCTTGCTGGGTTGTACGAGCAGTACTTC.

The gene calls are TRBV30 and TRBJ2-7; 7 bases line up with TRBD1. CDR1 and CDR2 (germline): GTSNPN, SVGIG (reference sequence). This CDR3 is 13 amino acids long. The V and J ends lost 2 bases and 6 bases, in that order; junction bases with no gene match: 7. Written as DNA, the CDR3 is TGTGCCTGGAGTATACAGGGGAACGGCGAGCAGTACTTC. It translates to CAWSIQGNGEQYF.

CDR3 region: CASSSRLVNEQFF. As DNA, the CDR3 is TGTGCCAGCAGTTCCAGACTAGTAAATGAGCAGTTCTTC. This rearrangement joins TRBV6-2 or TRBV6-3 to TRBJ2-1; TRBD2 might be the D (6 bases). V lost 4 bases and J lost 7, with 11 bases in between. CDR3 size: 13 residues. The germline V gene has CDR1 MNHEY and CDR2 SVGEGT.

This sequence joins TRBV24-1 and TRBJ2-1; the match to TRBD1 covers 7 bases. The V gene end was trimmed by 9 bases and the J gene end by 7 bases; junction bases not matched to a gene: 5. Per the germline V gene, CDR1 is KGHDR and CDR2 is SFDVKD. The CDR3 is made up of 12 amino acids. The CDR3: CATATGWNEQFF. The CDR3, as DNA: TGTGCCACCGCGACAGGGTGGAATGAGCAGTTCTTC.

Only a few counts were recorded for this clone. The rearrangement joins TRBV28 to TRBJ1-5; D gene unclear. CDR3 length equals 14 residues. In germline, CDR1 is MDHEN, CDR2 SYDVKM. Trimming cost V 5 bases and J 0 bases, with 8 bases left between them. CDR3 nucleotides: TGTGCCAGCAGTGTTACACATAGCAATCAGCCCCAGCATTTT. This gives the protein CASSVTHSNQPQHF.

The chain couples TRBV27 to TRBJ2-1; D perhaps matches TRBD1 (6 bases). Germline V gives CDR1 MNHEY, CDR2 SMNVEV (reference sequence). With 7 bases removed from V and 6 bases from J, the gap between germline ends came to 16 bases. The CDR3 has 14 residues. DNA of the CDR3: TGTGCCAGCACCTCAAGAGCAGGGGCCAATGAGCAGTTCTTC. It translates to CASTSRAGANEQFF.

The chain joins TRBV5-6 to TRBJ2-2, with 7 bases matching TRBD1. This CDR3 region has 16 residues. Germline CDR1 reads SGHDT; CDR2 reads YYEEEE. The ends lost 1 base at V and 2 bases at J; junction bases unmatched: 5. The CDR3: CASSLYGTVNTGELFF. Written as DNA, the CDR3 is TGTGCCAGCAGCTTGTACGGGACAGTTAACACCGGGGAGCTGTTTTTT.

The chain joins TRBV5-1 to TRBJ2-3; TRBD2 aligns across 14 bases. CDR1 SGHRS and CDR2 YFSETQ come from the germline V gene. CDR3 size: 17 residues. The V and J ends lost 0 bases and 1 base, in that order; junction bases with no gene match: 1. The CDR3 loop reads CASSLATSGGGTDTQYF. In DNA, the CDR3 is TGCGCCAGCAGCTTGGCGACTAGCGGGGGGGGCACAGATACGCAGTATTTT.

This clone has only a few counts. The V and J genes are TRBV28 and TRBJ1-1; tentatively, D is TRBD1 (5 bases). This CDR3 region has 13 residues. CDR1 and CDR2 (germline): MDHEN, SYDVKM. Deletions cut 6 bases from V and 4 bases from J, with 12 bases between. The CDR3 sequence: CASSSIGVTEAFF. The CDR3 DNA sequence: TGTGCCAGCAGCTCGATAGGGGTCACTGAAGCTTTCTTT.

Concerning this clone: Distinct nucleotide sequences in the sample also encode this CDR3. V gene TRBV9 combines with J gene TRBJ1-1; no clear D gene. The CDR3 is 13 amino acids. Per germline, CDR1 SGDLS and CDR2 YYNGEE. V was trimmed by 0 bases and J by 2 bases, leaving 5 bases between them. The CDR3 bases are TGTGCCAGCAGCGTAGCAGAAAACACTGAAGCTTTCTTT. Translating it yields CASSVAENTEAFF. Combining the CDR3 with reference TRBV9 and TRBJ1-1 gives the whole variable domain DSGVTQTPKHLITATGQRVTLRCSPRSGDLSVYWYQQSLDQGLQFLIQYYNGEERAKGNILERFSAQQFPDLHSELNLSSLELGDSALYFCASSVAENTEAFFGQGTRLTVV.

The rearrangement links TRBV5-1 to TRBJ2-2; D perhaps matches TRBD1 (5 bases). CDR3 length: 16 amino acids. Trimming pared 2 bases from V and 3 bases from J, leaving 14 bases between. Germline-derived CDR1 and CDR2 are SGHRS and YFSETQ. The CDR3 protein is CASSLGRGIDTGELFF. CDR3 coding DNA: TGCGCCAGCAGCTTAGGAAGGGGTATAGACACCGGGGAGCTGTTTTTT.

The CDR3 loop is CSVDVRGLVHNEQFF. DNA of the CDR3: TGCAGCGTTGATGTCAGGGGTTTGGTACACAATGAGCAGTTCTTC. The V gene is TRBV29-1, the J gene TRBJ2-1; D perhaps matches TRBD1 (6 bases). Trimming pared 3 bases from V and 5 bases from J, leaving 17 bases between. The CDR3 is made up of 15 amino acids. The V gene's germline CDR1 is SQVTM and CDR2 ANQGSEA.

This chain links TRBV18 with TRBJ2-7; D perhaps matches TRBD1 (5 bases). The CDR3 has 15 amino acids. Between the trimmed V and J ends, which lost 1 base and 6 bases, there was a span of 16 bases. In germline, CDR1 is KGHSH, CDR2 LQKENI. CDR3: CASSPRKGDGAEQYF. The CDR3 bases are TGTGCCAGCTCACCACGTAAAGGGGATGGAGCCGAGCAGTACTTC. The whole variable domain, filled in from reference TRBV18 and TRBJ2-7, reads NAGVMQNPRHLVRRRGQEARLRCSPMKGHSHVYWYRQLPEEGLKFMVYLQKENIIDESGMPKERFSAEFPKEGPSILRIQQVVRGDSAAYFCASSPRKGDGAEQYFGPGTRLTVT.

The V gene is TRBV3-1 (or the pseudogene TRBV3-2), the J gene TRBJ2-7; 11 nucleotides align to TRBD2. The germline V gene has CDR1 LGHDT and CDR2 YNNKEL (reference sequence). The CDR3 contains 17 residues. Trimming cost V 1 base and J 5 bases; bases outside gene matches: 10. CDR3: CASSQVGLAGGLNEQYF. The CDR3 region has the DNA TGTGCCAGCAGCCAAGTGGGCCTAGCGGGAGGCCTTAACGAGCAGTACTTC.

This clone was picked up one time. In DNA, the CDR3 is TGTGCCAGTAGTATAGGTCCGCAGCCCCAGCATTTT. Residues: CASSIGPQPQHF. J is TRBJ1-5 and V is TRBV19; D unresolved. The CDR3 contains 12 residues. Trimming took off 1 base at V and 7 bases at J, with 5 bases between the two ends. CDR1 and CDR2 from the germline V gene are LNHDA and SQIVND (reference sequence). The full variable domain, rest sourced from reference TRBV19 and TRBJ1-5, is DGGITQSPKYLFRKEGQNVTLSCEQNLNHDAMYWYRQDPGQGLRLIYYSQIVNDFQKGDIAEGYSVSREKKESFPLTVTSAQKNPTAFYLCASSIGPQPQHFGDGTRLSIL.

V and J are TRBV30 and TRBJ1-1; weak D call: TRBD1 (5 bases). The CDR3 has 12 amino acids. Germline V gene data show CDR1 as GTSNPN and CDR2 as SVGIG (reference sequence). With 3 bases removed from V and 7 bases from J, the gap between germline ends came to 12 bases. In DNA, the CDR3 is TGTGCCTGGAGAGTCAGGGATGGTGAAGCTTTCTTT. As protein: CAWRVRDGEAFF.

V usage is TRBV19 and J usage is TRBJ2-5; perhaps TRBD2 as D (7 bases). The V end was cut by 5 bases, the J end by 1 base, with 14 bases between. Germline V lookup: CDR1 LNHDA, CDR2 SQIVND (reference sequence). This CDR3 spans 15 amino acids. This CDR3 reads CASSSGGGLQETQYF. The CDR3 DNA sequence: TGTGCCAGTAGTTCAGGCGGGGGCCTCCAAGAGACCCAGTACTTC.